One and the same sample provided the 19 T cell receptor beta chains below, sequenced in a study of cytomegalovirus exposure and HLA in healthy donors. Both 60 Vbeta primers and 13 Jbeta primers went into the PCR. Profiling relied on immunoSEQ multiplex PCR, and the TCRdb table lists in-frame clones only, not all of them. The table includes about 190,000 clones, approximately 86% detected once. The specimen was PBMCs. These TCRs come from a boy aged 2 to 10 in good health and CMV-seronegative.

The chain combines TRBV7-6 with TRBJ2-5; 7 bases fit TRBD2. V lost 2 bases, J lost 7 bases, and 4 bases stayed unmatched. This CDR3 region has 13 residues. CDR1 and CDR2 from the germline V gene are SGHVS and FNYEAQ. CDR3 amino acids: CASSLRDYGTQYF. The CDR3 region has the DNA TGTGCCAGCAGCTTAAGGGACTACGGGACCCAGTACTTC.

The DNA for the CDR3 is TGTGCCAGCAGTTTTCCGGGAGGGGGGCTAGCGGGGGGGCCAACAGATACGCAGTATTTT. Amino acid sequence: CASSFPGGGLAGGPTDTQYF. This chain links TRBV28 with TRBJ2-3; 12 bases are shared with TRBD2. Per the germline V gene, CDR1 is MDHEN and CDR2 is SYDVKM. CDR3 size: 20 residues. Unmatched junction bases numbered 16, after V lost 3 bases and J lost 3 bases.

V usage is TRBV6-1 and J usage is TRBJ2-3, with TRBD2 matching 11 bases. Germline loops: CDR1 MNHNS, CDR2 SASEGT. The J segment lost 4 bases and the V segment lost 4 bases, leaving 7 bases of the junction unmatched. The CDR3 sequence is 16 residues long. Here the CDR3 DNA reads TGTGCCAGCAGTGCTACTAGCGGGAGTTGGTCAGATACGCAGTATTTT. It is translated as CASSATSGSWSDTQYF.

The chain combines TRBV5-1 with TRBJ1-4; 7 positions agree with TRBD1. Germline V gene data show CDR1 as SGHRS and CDR2 as YFSETQ. V lost 5 bases to trimming and J lost 3 bases; unmatched junction nucleotides: 13. This CDR3 region has 17 residues. The CDR3 DNA reads TGCGCCAGCAGTCCGATTGGACAGGCCGCGGCTAATGAAAAACTGTTTTTT. Amino acid sequence: CASSPIGQAAANEKLFF.

This rearrangement joins TRBV29-1 to TRBJ2-5, with 11 bases identical to TRBD2. V dropped 6 bases and J dropped 1; count of bases not matched to a gene: 7. This CDR3 is built from 15 residues. Germline V gives CDR1 SQVTM, CDR2 ANQGSEA. The DNA of the CDR3 is TGCAGCGTACGCCTAGCGGGGGGACGCCAAGAGACCCAGTACTTC. The encoded protein is CSVRLAGGRQETQYF.

The V and J genes are TRBV6-1 and TRBJ2-7; 7 positions agree with TRBD1. Germline CDR1 and CDR2: MNHNS and SASEGT. V dropped 4 bases and J dropped 3; count of bases not matched to a gene: 3. The CDR3 is 13 residues long. The CDR3 loop reads CASSGWDSYEQYF. The CDR3 DNA sequence: TGTGCCAGCAGTGGCTGGGACAGCTACGAGCAGTACTTC.

The chain links TRBV9 to TRBJ2-3; D is uncertain. The V end was cut by 0 bases, the J end by 4 bases, with 6 bases between. This CDR3 is 13 amino acids long. The germline V gene has CDR1 SGDLS and CDR2 YYNGEE. The CDR3 loop is CASSVALSDTQYF. The DNA of the CDR3 is TGTGCCAGCAGCGTAGCTTTGTCAGATACGCAGTATTTT.

This sequence joins TRBV5-4 and TRBJ2-5, with D possibly being TRBD1 (6 bases). CDR1 is SGHNT and CDR2 is YYREEE in the germline V gene (reference sequence). Deletions cut 7 bases from V and 4 bases from J, with 17 bases between. The CDR3 covers 14 residues. The CDR3 here is CASSVPGQSETQYF. The CDR3 nucleotides read TGTGCCAGCTCGGTCCCGGGACAATCAGAGACCCAGTACTTC.

The chain uses TRBV5-1 and TRBJ2-3; TRBD2 matches at 11 bases. Germline CDR1 is SGHRS and CDR2 is YFSETQ. This CDR3 has 16 amino acids. J lost 5 bases, V lost 4 bases, and 9 bases had no gene match. CDR3 nucleotide sequence: TGCGCCAGCAGCCTCCTTAGCGGGGGGGCCCAAGATACGCAGTATTTT. This gives the protein CASSLLSGGAQDTQYF.

This chain connects TRBV29-1 to TRBJ2-7; D perhaps matches TRBD2 (6 bases). This CDR3 spans 16 amino acids. Per the germline V gene, CDR1 is SQVTM and CDR2 is ANQGSEA. V gave up 4 bases and J gave up 0 bases, with 19 bases separating them. Written as DNA, the CDR3 is TGCAGCGTTGGTGGGACTGTGGAGGGAAGCTCCTACGAGCAGTACTTC. Residues: CSVGGTVEGSSYEQYF.

The V gene is TRBV27, the J gene TRBJ1-1; 10 bases line up with TRBD1. The CDR3 is made up of 13 amino acids. V shed 8 bases and J 6 bases; nucleotides not matched to a gene: 6. Germline lookup yields CDR1 MNHEY and CDR2 SMNVEV (reference sequence). This chain's CDR3 is CASGTGERAEAFF. The CDR3 bases are TGTGCCAGCGGGACAGGGGAAAGGGCTGAAGCTTTCTTT.

The rearrangement links TRBV14 to TRBJ2-5, with D possibly TRBD2 on 5 matching bases. The J call is in doubt because the DNA end fits TRBJ2-7 better. The CDR3 is made up of 14 amino acids. CDR1 is SGHDN, CDR2 FVKESK, per germline. The DNA for the CDR3 is TGTGCCAGCAGCCAAGTCTCGGGAACCTACGAGCAGTACTTC. Amino acids: CASSQVSGTYEQYF.

This chain joins TRBV27 and TRBJ1-6; perhaps TRBD1 as D (6 bases). Germline CDR1 and CDR2: MNHEY and SMNVEV (reference sequence). V was shortened by 5 bases and J by 16 bases, with 12 bases between the two germline ends. The CDR3 contains 11 residues. The CDR3 protein is CASSGGHLLHF. The CDR3 nucleotides read TGTGCCAGCAGTGGGGGACATCTTCTCCACTTT.

This chain joins TRBV5-6 and TRBJ2-7; 8 bases are a match to TRBD1. This CDR3 is 13 amino acids long. V shed 4 bases, J shed 6 bases, and the junction held 6 bases outside the gene matches. Germline V gene sequence: CDR1 SGHDT, CDR2 YYEEEE. CDR3 residues: CASSISTGAEQYF. CDR3 bases: TGTGCCAGCAGCATTTCGACAGGGGCCGAGCAGTACTTC.

J is TRBJ2-1 and V is TRBV9; unclear D gene. The CDR3 spans 18 residues. Trimming stripped 4 bases from V and 0 bases from J, with 20 bases between. The germline CDR1 and CDR2 sequences are SGDLS and YYNGEE. The CDR3 protein is CASSFRPSMSYSYNEQFF. Written as DNA, the CDR3 is TGTGCCAGCAGCTTTCGCCCGAGTATGAGCTACTCCTACAATGAGCAGTTCTTC.

The chain recombines TRBV9 with TRBJ1-5; TRBD1 is a possible D gene (5 bases). In germline, CDR1 is SGDLS, CDR2 YYNGEE. V lost 2 bases and J lost 5, with 8 bases in between. The CDR3 runs to 13 residues. The CDR3, as DNA: TGTGCCAGCAGCGTCACGGGGGATCAGCCCCAGCATTTT. It yields the protein CASSVTGDQPQHF. Based on the CDR3 plus reference TRBV9 and TRBJ1-5, the full variable domain is DSGVTQTPKHLITATGQRVTLRCSPRSGDLSVYWYQQSLDQGLQFLIQYYNGEERAKGNILERFSAQQFPDLHSELNLSSLELGDSALYFCASSVTGDQPQHFGDGTRLSIL.

CDR3 region: CASSNGNMAHEQYF. CDR3 DNA sequence: TGTGCCAGCAGCAACGGGAACATGGCCCACGAGCAGTACTTC. The rearrangement uses TRBV9 and TRBJ2-7; a weak D match, TRBD2 (5 bases). In germline, CDR1 is SGDLS, CDR2 YYNGEE. This CDR3 is built from 14 residues. V was trimmed by 4 bases and J by 5 bases, leaving 16 bases between them.

J is TRBJ2-3 and V is TRBV9, with 8 bases matching TRBD2. V lost 0 bases and J lost 5; bases outside the gene matches: 8. CDR1 is SGDLS, CDR2 YYNGEE, per germline. This CDR3 is built from 16 residues. Here the CDR3 DNA reads TGTGCCAGCAGCGTAGCCACGCGGGAGGTTATAGATACGCAGTATTTT. This encodes CASSVATREVIDTQYF.

The rearrangement joins TRBV7-8 to TRBJ1-5, with 7 bases matching TRBD1. Germline V gene data show CDR1 as SGHVS and CDR2 as FQNEAQ. This CDR3 comprises 18 residues. V was pared by 1 base and J by 2 bases, with 11 bases of the junction left unmatched. The DNA for the CDR3 is TGTGCCAGCAGCTTAGGGGCGCTCAGACAGGGCGGCAATCAGCCCCAGCATTTT. This translates into CASSLGALRQGGNQPQHF.